This T cell receptor (beta chain) emerged from a study of graft-versus-host responses after intestinal transplantation. Study results and limitations: Recipient-marrow GvH clones were detected, some having first appeared in ileum or blood.

TCRdb keeps only in-frame clones here, not all; method: immunoSEQ multiplex PCR. The sample has 98,000 or so clones, roughly 90% seen once. A note on this clone: The target antigen is unknown.

Trimming pared 5 bases from V and 10 bases from J, leaving 18 bases between. The CDR3 covers 15 residues. Germline V CDR1 and CDR2: MNHEY, SMNVEV (reference sequence). The sequence was collected from a human donor who received an intestinal transplant. Sequencing was performed on unstimulated CD4+ T cells sorted from spleen or lymph node cells, taken before intestinal transplant. J is TRBJ1-6 and V is TRBV27; tentatively, D is TRBD1 (6 bases). CDR3 region: CASSGPSERGSPLHF. Written as DNA, the CDR3 is TGTGCCAGCAGTGGCCCCAGCGAGAGGGGGTCACCCCTCCACTTT.